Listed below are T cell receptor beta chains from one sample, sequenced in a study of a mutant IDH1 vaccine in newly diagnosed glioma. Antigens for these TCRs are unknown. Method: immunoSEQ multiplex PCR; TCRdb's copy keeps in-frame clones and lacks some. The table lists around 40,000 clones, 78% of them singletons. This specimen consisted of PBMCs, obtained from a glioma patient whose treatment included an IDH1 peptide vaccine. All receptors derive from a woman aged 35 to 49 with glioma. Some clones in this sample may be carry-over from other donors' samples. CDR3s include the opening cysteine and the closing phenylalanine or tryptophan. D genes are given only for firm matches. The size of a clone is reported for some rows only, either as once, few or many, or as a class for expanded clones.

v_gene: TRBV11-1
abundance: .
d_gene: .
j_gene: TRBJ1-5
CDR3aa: CASSPSGDQPQHF
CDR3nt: TGTGCCAGCAGCCCCTCGGGGGATCAGCCCCAGCATTTT

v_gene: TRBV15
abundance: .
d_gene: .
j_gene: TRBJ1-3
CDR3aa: CATSRELSGNTIYF
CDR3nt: TGTGCCACCAGCAGGGAGCTATCTGGAAACACCATATATTTT

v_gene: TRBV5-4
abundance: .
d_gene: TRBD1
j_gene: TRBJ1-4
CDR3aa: CASSPWDRNEKLFF
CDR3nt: TGTGCCAGCAGCCCTTGGGACAGGAATGAAAAACTGTTTTTT

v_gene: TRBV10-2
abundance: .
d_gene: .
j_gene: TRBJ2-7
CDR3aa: CASRTYEGSYEQYF
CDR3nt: TGCGCCAGCAGGACTTATGAGGGGTCGTACGAGCAGTACTTC

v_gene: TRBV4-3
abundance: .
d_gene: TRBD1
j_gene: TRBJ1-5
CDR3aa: CASSQDADRASQPQHF
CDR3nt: TGCGCCAGCAGCCAAGACGCGGACAGGGCGAGCCAGCCCCAGCATTTT

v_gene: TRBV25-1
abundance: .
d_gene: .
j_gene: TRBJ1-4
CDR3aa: CASSDAREVEKLFF
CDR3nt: TGTGCCAGCAGTGATGCTAGGGAGGTGGAAAAACTGTTTTTT

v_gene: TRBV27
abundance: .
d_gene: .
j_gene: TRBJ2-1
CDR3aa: CASTAQGFYEQFF
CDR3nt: TGTGCCAGCACCGCCCAGGGTTTTTATGAGCAGTTCTTC

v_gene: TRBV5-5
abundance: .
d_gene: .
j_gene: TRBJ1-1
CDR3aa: CASSFWGEDTEAFF
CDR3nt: TGTGCCAGCAGCTTCTGGGGCGAGGACACTGAAGCTTTCTTT

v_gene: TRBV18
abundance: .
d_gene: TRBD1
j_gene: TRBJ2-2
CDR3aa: CASSLQGAGELFF
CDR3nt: TGTGCCAGCTCACTACAGGGGGCCGGGGAGCTGTTTTTT

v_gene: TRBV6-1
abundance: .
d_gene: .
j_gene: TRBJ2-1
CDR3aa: CASSSRVEQFF
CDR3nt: TGTGCCAGCAGTTCCAGGGTTGAGCAGTTCTTC

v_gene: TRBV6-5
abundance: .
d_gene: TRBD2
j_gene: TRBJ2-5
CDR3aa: CASSSGTSGRTQYF
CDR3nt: TGTGCCAGCAGTAGCGGGACTAGCGGGAGAACCCAGTACTTC

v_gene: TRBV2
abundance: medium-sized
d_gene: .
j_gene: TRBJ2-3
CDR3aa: CALRRAALTDTQYF
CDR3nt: TGTGCCCTAAGGAGGGCAGCCCTCACAGATACGCAGTATTTT

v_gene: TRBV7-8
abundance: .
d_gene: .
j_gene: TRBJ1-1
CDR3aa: CASWKGRAETEAFF
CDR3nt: TGTGCCAGTTGGAAGGGGAGGGCGGAGACTGAAGCTTTCTTT

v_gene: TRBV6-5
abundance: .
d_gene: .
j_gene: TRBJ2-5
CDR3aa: CASSPTGRETQYF
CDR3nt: TGTGCCAGCAGCCCTACAGGGAGGGAGACCCAGTACTTC

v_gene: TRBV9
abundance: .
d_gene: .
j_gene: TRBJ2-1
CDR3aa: CASASSALTYNEQFF
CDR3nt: TGTGCCAGCGCGAGTAGCGCCCTAACCTACAATGAGCAGTTCTTC

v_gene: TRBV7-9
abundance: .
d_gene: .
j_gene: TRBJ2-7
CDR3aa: CASSLGGGNIYEQYF
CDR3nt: TGTGCCAGCAGCTTAGGGGGAGGTAACATCTACGAGCAGTACTTC

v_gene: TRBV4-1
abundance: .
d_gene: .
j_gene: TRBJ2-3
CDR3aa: CASSQVSDTQYF
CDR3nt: TGCGCCAGCAGCCAAGTGAGTGATACGCAGTATTTT

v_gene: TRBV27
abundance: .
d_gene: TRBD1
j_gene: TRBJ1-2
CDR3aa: CASRRTGNYGYTF
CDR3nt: TGTGCCAGCAGGCGGACAGGAAACTATGGCTACACCTTC

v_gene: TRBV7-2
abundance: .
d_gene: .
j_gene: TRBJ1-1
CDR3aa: CASSLKSRSDTAGAFF
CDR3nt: TGTGCCAGCAGCTTAAAGTCGCGTTCGGACACAGCAGGGGCTTTCTTT

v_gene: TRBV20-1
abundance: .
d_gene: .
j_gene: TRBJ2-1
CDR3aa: CSALETEQFF
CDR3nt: TGCAGTGCCCTGGAGACTGAGCAGTTCTTC

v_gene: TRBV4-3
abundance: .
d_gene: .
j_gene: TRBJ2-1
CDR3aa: CASSQDPAVSPYNEQFF
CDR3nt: TGCGCCAGCAGCCAAGATCCAGCGGTTTCTCCCTACAATGAGCAGTTCTTC

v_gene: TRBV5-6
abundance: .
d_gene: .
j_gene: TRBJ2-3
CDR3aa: CASSLVRSDTQYF
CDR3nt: TGTGCCAGCAGCTTGGTCAGGTCGGATACGCAGTATTTT

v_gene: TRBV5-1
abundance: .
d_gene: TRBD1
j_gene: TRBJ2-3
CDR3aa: CASSSGQGQDTQYF
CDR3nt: TGCGCCAGCAGCTCAGGACAGGGTCAAGATACGCAGTATTTT

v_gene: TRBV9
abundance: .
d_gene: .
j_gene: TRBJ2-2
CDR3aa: CASSVENTGELFF
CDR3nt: TGTGCCAGCAGCGTAGAGAACACCGGGGAGCTGTTTTTT

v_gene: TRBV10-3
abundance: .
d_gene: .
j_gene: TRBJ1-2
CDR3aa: CAISTDRNYGYTF
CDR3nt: TGTGCCATCAGCACCGACAGAAACTATGGCTACACCTTC

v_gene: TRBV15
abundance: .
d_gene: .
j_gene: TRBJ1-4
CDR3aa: CATSPVSRPEGELFF
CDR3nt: TGTGCCACCAGCCCCGTGAGCAGGCCGGAGGGGGAACTGTTTTTT

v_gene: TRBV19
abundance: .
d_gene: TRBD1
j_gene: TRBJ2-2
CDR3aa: CASSSIPGQEGGELFF
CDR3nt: TGTGCCAGTAGTTCTATTCCGGGACAGGAAGGCGGGGAGCTGTTTTTT

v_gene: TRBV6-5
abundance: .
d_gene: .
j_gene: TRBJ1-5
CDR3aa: CASSYSGGANQPQHF
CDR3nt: TGTGCCAGCAGTTACTCCGGGGGGGCCAATCAGCCCCAGCATTTT

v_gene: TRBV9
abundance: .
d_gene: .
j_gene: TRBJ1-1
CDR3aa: CASSVTVNTEAFF
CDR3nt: TGTGCCAGCAGCGTGACGGTGAACACTGAAGCTTTCTTT

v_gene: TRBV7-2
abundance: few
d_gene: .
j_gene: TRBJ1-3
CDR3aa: CASSLGDLVGNTIYF
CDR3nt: TGTGCCAGCAGCTTAGGGGACCTTGTGGGAAACACCATATATTTT

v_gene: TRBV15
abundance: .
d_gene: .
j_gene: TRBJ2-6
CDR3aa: CATSSRSSGANVLTF
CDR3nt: TGTGCCACCAGCAGTAGGTCCTCTGGGGCCAACGTCCTGACTTTC

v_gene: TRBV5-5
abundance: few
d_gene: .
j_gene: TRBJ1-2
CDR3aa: CASSLWWGQNRNYGYTF
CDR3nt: TGTGCCAGCAGCTTGTGGTGGGGGCAGAATCGTAACTATGGCTACACCTTC

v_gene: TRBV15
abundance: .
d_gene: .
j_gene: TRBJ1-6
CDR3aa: CATSVRTVLSPLHF
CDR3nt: TGTGCCACCAGCGTTAGGACAGTCCTTTCTCCCCTCCACTTT

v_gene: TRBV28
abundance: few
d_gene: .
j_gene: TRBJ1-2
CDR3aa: CASSGQPDYGYTF
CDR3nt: TGTGCCAGCAGTGGGCAGCCTGACTATGGCTACACCTTC

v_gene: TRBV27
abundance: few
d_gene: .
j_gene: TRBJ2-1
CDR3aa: CASSPRTFPSNEQFF
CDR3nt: TGTGCCAGCAGCCCCCGGACCTTCCCCTCCAATGAGCAGTTCTTC